This T cell receptor (beta chain) is from a study of shared clonotypes between healthy human individuals. The protocol was immunoSEQ multiplex PCR, while the TCRdb copy is restricted to in-frame clones and leaves out a portion. The table includes around 500,000 clones, about three quarters detected once. This clone was observed once. Trimming removed 0 bases from V and 0 bases from J, with 15 bases in between. The germline CDR1 and CDR2 sequences are SGHAT and FQNNGV. The CDR3 has 17 residues. The receptor comes from a woman aged 40 to 50 in good health. Some clones in this sample may be carry-over from other donors' samples. This rearrangement joins TRBV11-2 to TRBJ2-7; D might be TRBD2 (5 bases). Specimen: PBMCs. CDR3 bases: TGTGCCAGCAGCTTAGATCGTGGGGAGTTGAGCTCCTACGAGCAGTACTTC. This codes for CASSLDRGELSSYEQYF. Using reference TRBV11-2 and TRBJ2-7 for the parts outside the CDR3, the full variable domain is EAGVAQSPRYKIIEKRQSVAFWCNPISGHATLYWYQQILGQGPKLLIQFQNNGVVDDSQLPKDRFSAERLKGVDSTLKIQPAKLEDSAVYLCASSLDRGELSSYEQYFGPGTRLTVT.